The rows below give T cell receptor beta chains drawn from one sample of a study of blood T cell repertoires in COVID-19. Method: immunoSEQ multiplex PCR; TCRdb's copy keeps in-frame clones and lacks some. The profile covers hundreds of thousands of clones, with 90% appearing a single time and less than 0.9% taken by the ten largest. Specimen: PBMCs or T cells enriched from blood (not recorded which). These receptors were taken from a middle-aged man who had been exposed to COVID-19. Each CDR3 is given with its conserved first and last residue. The order of the fields is J gene, V gene, D gene, clone size, CDR3 protein, CDR3 DNA. A D gene is named only where the DNA matches it firmly. Expanded clones get a size class; other rows say once, few or many, or leave the size out.

TRBJ1-1 | TRBV12-3/TRBV12-4 | NA | once | CASSLSGGTEAFF | TGTGCCAGCAGTCTCAGTGGTGGCACTGAAGCTTTCTTT
TRBJ2-5 | TRBV11-2 | NA | once | CASSLLGVQETQYF | TGTGCCAGCAGCTTATTAGGGGTCCAAGAGACCCAGTACTTC
TRBJ2-1 | TRBV5-1 | TRBD2 | NA | CASSLTGSSGDEQFF | TGCGCCAGCAGCTTGACAGGCTCTAGCGGCGATGAGCAGTTCTTC
TRBJ1-5 | TRBV21-1 | NA | NA | CASSRTLHRDGQPQHF | TGTGCCAGCAGCCGTACCCTCCACAGGGATGGTCAGCCCCAGCATTTT
TRBJ1-5 | TRBV9 | NA | NA | CASSVEGYQPQHF | TGTGCCAGCAGCGTAGAGGGGTATCAGCCCCAGCATTTT
TRBJ1-2 | TRBV2 | NA | NA | CASKSGEGYGYTF | TGTGCCAGCAAATCGGGGGAGGGCTATGGCTACACCTTC
TRBJ1-4 | TRBV9 | TRBD1 | NA | CASSTRQGRSTNEKLFF | TGTGCCAGCAGCACCAGACAGGGTAGGTCAACTAATGAAAAACTGTTTTTT
TRBJ1-5 | TRBV19 | NA | NA | CASSIGTFYSNQPQHF | TGTGCCAGTAGTATAGGTACTTTCTATAGCAATCAGCCCCAGCATTTT
TRBJ2-1 | TRBV6-5 | TRBD1 | once | CASSYGTEYNEQFF | TGTGCCAGCAGCTACGGGACAGAGTACAATGAGCAGTTCTTC
TRBJ2-3 | TRBV11-2 | TRBD2 | NA | CASSPRPGGTYTQYF | TGTGCCAGCAGCCCCCGACCCGGGGGGACTTATACGCAGTATTTT
TRBJ2-2 | TRBV9 | TRBD2 | NA | CASSVGGSGYTGELFF | TGTGCCAGCAGCGTAGGTGGTAGCGGGTACACCGGGGAGCTGTTTTTT
TRBJ2-5 | TRBV9 | TRBD2 | NA | CASSAAGEGTQYF | TGTGCCAGCAGCGCAGCGGGAGAAGGGACCCAGTACTTC
TRBJ2-7 | TRBV5-6 | TRBD2 | NA | CASSHGGRDEQYF | TGTGCCAGCAGCCACGGGGGGAGGGACGAGCAGTACTTC
TRBJ1-6 | TRBV18 | NA | NA | CASSPLTGDNSPLHF | TGTGCCAGCTCACCTCTAACAGGAGATAATTCACCCCTCCACTTT
TRBJ1-4 | TRBV9 | NA | NA | CASSLQGNEKLFF | TGTGCCAGCAGCCTACAGGGTAATGAAAAACTGTTTTTT
TRBJ2-5 | TRBV7-3 | TRBD1 | NA | CASSPVDREGTQYF | TGTGCCAGCAGCCCCGTCGACAGGGAAGGGACCCAGTACTTC
TRBJ1-3 | TRBV13 | TRBD1 | NA | CASSLGDRGGNTIYF | TGTGCCAGCAGCTTAGGCGACAGGGGCGGAAACACCATATATTTT
TRBJ1-2 | TRBV15 | TRBD1 | NA | CATSFYRQGSLVYGYTF | TGTGCCACCAGCTTTTACCGACAGGGGTCGCTCGTGTACGGCTACACCTTC
TRBJ1-4 | TRBV19 | NA | NA | CAAGGTLMSNEKLFF | TGTGCCGCGGGGGGAACCCTCATGTCTAATGAAAAACTGTTTTTT
TRBJ2-2 | TRBV18 | NA | NA | CASSPYYTGELFF | TGTGCCAGCTCACCCTACTACACCGGGGAGCTGTTTTTT
TRBJ2-7 | TRBV2 | NA | NA | CASRGDTSYEQYF | TGTGCCAGCAGGGGGGACACCTCCTACGAGCAGTACTTC
TRBJ1-1 | TRBV7-3 | NA | NA | CASSEQGNTEAFF | TGTGCCAGCAGCGAACAGGGGAACACTGAAGCTTTCTTT
TRBJ1-5 | TRBV5-1 | NA | NA | CASTVQADWGLSNQPQHF | TGCGCCAGCACTGTTCAGGCCGACTGGGGCCTTAGCAATCAGCCCCAGCATTTT
TRBJ1-2 | TRBV15 | TRBD1 | NA | CATSTGQGVYGYTF | TGTGCCACCAGCACCGGACAGGGGGTCTATGGCTACACCTTC
TRBJ1-2 | TRBV5-1 | NA | few | CASSRSGQNYGYTF | TGCGCCAGCAGCCGCAGCGGACAGAACTATGGCTACACCTTC